This TCR beta chain was captured in a study of T cells in localized non-small cell lung cancer. The repertoire was sequenced with immunoSEQ multiplex PCR; TCRdb's copy has only in-frame clones and lacks some. The data show more than 70,000 clones, with 84% seen just once and 2.5% to 3% held by the top ten. As for this clone: Its specificity is not known.

Study outcomes and limitations: The greatest T cell clonality was found in uninvolved adjacent lung (higher than in tumor). Increased T cell density in blood showed an association with longer overall survival. Since sequencing was restricted to only one region of the tumor, intratumor heterogeneity remains a possibility. Turning up in adjacent lung were a median approximately 50 of the top 100 tumor clones.

The germline V gene has CDR1 SGHRS and CDR2 YFSETQ. V was shortened by 2 bases and J by 0 bases, with 9 bases between the two germline ends. This CDR3 has 15 residues. The sequenced sample was peripheral blood, obtained before any cancer treatment. The chain links TRBV5-1 to TRBJ1-3; maybe TRBD1 (5 bases). The clonotype comes from a man aged 35-75 years with stage I lung adenocarcinoma. CDR3 bases: TGCGCCAGCAGCTTCGACAGCTTCTCTGGAAACACCATATATTTT. Its translation is CASSFDSFSGNTIYF.